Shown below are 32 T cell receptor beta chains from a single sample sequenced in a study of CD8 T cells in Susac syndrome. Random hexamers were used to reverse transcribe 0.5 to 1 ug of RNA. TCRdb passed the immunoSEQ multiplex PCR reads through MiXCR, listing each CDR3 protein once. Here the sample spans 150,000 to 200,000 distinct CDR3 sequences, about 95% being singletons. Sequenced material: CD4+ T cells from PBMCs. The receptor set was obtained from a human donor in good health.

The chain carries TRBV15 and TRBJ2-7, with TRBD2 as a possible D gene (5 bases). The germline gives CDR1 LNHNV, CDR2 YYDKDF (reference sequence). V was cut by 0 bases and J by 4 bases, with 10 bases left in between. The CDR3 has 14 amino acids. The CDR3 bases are TGTGCCACCAGCAGAGATCCACGGGGATACGAGCAGTACTTC. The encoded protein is CATSRDPRGYEQYF.

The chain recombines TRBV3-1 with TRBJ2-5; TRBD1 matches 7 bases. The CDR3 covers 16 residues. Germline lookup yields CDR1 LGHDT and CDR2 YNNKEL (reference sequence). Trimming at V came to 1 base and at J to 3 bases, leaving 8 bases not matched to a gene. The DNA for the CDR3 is TGTGCCAGCAGCCAAGGACAGGGCGGCCAAAAAGAGACCCAGTACTTC. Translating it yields CASSQGQGGQKETQYF.

CDR3 DNA: TGCGCCGGAAAACGAGGTCCAAACACTGAAGCTTTCTTT. This codes for CAGKRGPNTEAFF. V usage is TRBV23-1 and J usage is TRBJ1-1; D remains unclear. TRBV23-1 qualifies as an ORF whose function is uncertain. V dropped 11 bases and J dropped 2 bases, with 15 bases sitting between them. This CDR3 has 13 residues.

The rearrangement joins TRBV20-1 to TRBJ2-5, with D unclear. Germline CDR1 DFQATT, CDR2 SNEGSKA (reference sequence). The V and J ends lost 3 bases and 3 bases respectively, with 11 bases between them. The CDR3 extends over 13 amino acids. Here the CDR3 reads CSASGWVEETQYF. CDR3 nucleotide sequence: TGCAGTGCTAGCGGGTGGGTCGAAGAGACCCAGTACTTC.

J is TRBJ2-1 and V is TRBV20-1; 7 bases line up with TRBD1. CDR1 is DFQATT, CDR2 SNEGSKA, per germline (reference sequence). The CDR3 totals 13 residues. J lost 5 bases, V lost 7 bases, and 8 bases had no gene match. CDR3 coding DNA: TGCAGTGACCAATACAGGGGAGACAATGAGCAGTTCTTC. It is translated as CSDQYRGDNEQFF.

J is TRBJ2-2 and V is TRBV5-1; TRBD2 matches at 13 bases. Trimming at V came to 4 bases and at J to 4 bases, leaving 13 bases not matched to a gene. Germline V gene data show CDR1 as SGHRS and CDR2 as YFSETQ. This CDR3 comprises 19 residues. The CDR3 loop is CASSAFGTSGIGVTGELFF. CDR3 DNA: TGCGCCAGCAGCGCCTTCGGGACTAGCGGGATTGGCGTCACCGGGGAGCTGTTTTTT.

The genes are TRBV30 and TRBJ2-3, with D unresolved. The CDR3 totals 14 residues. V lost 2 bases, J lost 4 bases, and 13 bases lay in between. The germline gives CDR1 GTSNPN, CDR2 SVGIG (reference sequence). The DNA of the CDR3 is TGTGCCTGGAGTCGGGCGAATATCGCAGATACGCAGTATTTT. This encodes CAWSRANIADTQYF.

CDR3 residues: CSALLNQETQYF. CDR3 in DNA: TGCAGTGCTTTATTGAACCAAGAGACCCAGTACTTC. The chain employs TRBV20-1 and TRBJ2-5; D remains unclear. Trimming took 5 bases from V and 0 from J, leaving 7 bases between them. From germline, CDR1 is DFQATT and CDR2 SNEGSKA (reference sequence). CDR3 length equals 12 residues.

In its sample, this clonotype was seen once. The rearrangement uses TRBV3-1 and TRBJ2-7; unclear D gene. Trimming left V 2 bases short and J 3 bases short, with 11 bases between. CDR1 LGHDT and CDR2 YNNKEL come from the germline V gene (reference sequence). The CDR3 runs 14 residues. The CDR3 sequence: CASSQPHSLYEQYF. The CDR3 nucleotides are TGTGCCAGCAGCCAACCCCACTCCCTCTACGAGCAGTACTTC.

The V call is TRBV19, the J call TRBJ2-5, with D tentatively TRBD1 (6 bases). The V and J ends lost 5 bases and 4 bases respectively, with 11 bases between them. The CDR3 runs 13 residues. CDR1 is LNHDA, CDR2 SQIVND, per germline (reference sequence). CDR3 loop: CASSPGDRETQYF. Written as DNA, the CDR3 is TGTGCCAGTAGTCCAGGGGACCGAGAGACCCAGTACTTC.

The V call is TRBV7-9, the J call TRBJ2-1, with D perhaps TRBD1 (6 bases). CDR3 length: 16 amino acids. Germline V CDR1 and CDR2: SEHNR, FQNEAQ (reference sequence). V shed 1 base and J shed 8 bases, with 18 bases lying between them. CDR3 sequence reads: CASSLEGRQAVDEQFF. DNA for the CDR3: TGTGCCAGCAGCTTAGAGGGGAGACAGGCCGTTGATGAGCAGTTCTTC.

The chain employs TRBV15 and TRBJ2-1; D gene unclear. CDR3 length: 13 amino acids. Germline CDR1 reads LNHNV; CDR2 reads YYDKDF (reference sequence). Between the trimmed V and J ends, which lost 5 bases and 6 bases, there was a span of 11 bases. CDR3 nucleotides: TGTGCCACCAGCTCTAGGACCCGCAATGAGCAGTTCTTC. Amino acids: CATSSRTRNEQFF.

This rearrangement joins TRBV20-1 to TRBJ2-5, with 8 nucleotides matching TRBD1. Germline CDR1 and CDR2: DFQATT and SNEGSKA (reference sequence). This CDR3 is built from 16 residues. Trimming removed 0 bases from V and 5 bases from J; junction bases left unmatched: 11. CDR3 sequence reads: CSARDSRTGTLETQYF. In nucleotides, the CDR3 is TGCAGTGCTAGAGATTCCAGGACAGGGACCTTGGAGACCCAGTACTTC.

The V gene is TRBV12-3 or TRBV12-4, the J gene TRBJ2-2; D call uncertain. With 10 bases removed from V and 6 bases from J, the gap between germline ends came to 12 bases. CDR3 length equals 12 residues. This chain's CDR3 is CATNRVAGELFF. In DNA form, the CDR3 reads TGTGCCACCAATCGGGTCGCCGGGGAGCTGTTTTTT.

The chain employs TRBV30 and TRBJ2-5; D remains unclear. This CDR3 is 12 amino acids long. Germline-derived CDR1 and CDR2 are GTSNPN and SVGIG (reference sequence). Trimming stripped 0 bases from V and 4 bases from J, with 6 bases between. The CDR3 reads CAWSVGRETQYF. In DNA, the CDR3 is TGTGCCTGGAGTGTAGGACGAGAGACCCAGTACTTC.

CDR3 loop: CASSGNQETQYF. CDR3 nucleotide sequence: TGTGCCAGCAGCGGAAATCAAGAGACCCAGTACTTC. The genes are TRBV28 and TRBJ2-5, with D unclear. Trimming left V 6 bases short and J 2 bases short, with 7 bases between. CDR3 length: 12 residues. Germline V gene lookup returns CDR1 MDHEN and CDR2 SYDVKM.

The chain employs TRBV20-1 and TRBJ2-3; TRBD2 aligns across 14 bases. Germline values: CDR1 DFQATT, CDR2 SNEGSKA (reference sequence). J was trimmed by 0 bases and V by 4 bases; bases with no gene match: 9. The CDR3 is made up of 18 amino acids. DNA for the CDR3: TGCAGTGCTAACCCACGGACTAGCGGGAGGTCTAGCACAGATACGCAGTATTTT. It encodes CSANPRTSGRSSTDTQYF.

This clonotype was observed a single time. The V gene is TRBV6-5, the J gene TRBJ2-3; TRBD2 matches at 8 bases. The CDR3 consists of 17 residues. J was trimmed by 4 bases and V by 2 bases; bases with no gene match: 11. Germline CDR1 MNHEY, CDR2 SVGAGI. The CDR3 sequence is CASSYPQSGSGPDTQYF. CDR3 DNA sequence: TGTGCCAGCAGTTACCCACAGAGCGGGAGCGGTCCAGATACGCAGTATTTT.

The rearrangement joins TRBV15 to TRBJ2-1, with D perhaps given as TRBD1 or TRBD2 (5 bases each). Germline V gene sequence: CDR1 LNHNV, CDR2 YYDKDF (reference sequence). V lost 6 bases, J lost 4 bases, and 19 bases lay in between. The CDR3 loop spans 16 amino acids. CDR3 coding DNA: TGTGCCACCAGTAGCACGGGGCTGAGGCTTTACAATGAGCAGTTCTTC. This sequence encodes CATSSTGLRLYNEQFF.

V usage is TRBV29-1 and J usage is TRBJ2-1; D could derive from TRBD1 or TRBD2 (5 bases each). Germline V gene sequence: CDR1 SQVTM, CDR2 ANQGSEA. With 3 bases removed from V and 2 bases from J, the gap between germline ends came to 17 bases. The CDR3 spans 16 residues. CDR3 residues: CSVDTGTGGTYNEQFF. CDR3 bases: TGCAGCGTTGACACCGGTACAGGAGGCACCTACAATGAGCAGTTCTTC.

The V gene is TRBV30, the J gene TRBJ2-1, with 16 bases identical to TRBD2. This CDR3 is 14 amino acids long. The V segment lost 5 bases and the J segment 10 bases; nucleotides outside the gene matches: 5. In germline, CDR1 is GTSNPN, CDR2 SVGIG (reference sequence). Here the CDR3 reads CAWGEGLAGGEQFF. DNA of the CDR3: TGTGCCTGGGGGGAGGGACTAGCGGGAGGGGAGCAGTTCTTC. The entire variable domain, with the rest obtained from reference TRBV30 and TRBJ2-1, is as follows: SQTIHQWPATLVQPVGSPLSLECTVEGTSNPNLYWYRQAAGRGLQLLFYSVGIGQISSEVPQNLSASRPQDRQFILSSKKLLLSDSGFYLCAWGEGLAGGEQFFGPGTRLTVL.

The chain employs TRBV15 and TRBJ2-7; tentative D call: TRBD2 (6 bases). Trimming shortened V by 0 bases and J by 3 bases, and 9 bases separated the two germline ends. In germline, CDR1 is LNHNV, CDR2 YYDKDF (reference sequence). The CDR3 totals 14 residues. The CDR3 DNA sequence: TGTGCCACCAGCAGAGAGGGGGGAGGCTACGAGCAGTACTTC. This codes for CATSREGGGYEQYF.

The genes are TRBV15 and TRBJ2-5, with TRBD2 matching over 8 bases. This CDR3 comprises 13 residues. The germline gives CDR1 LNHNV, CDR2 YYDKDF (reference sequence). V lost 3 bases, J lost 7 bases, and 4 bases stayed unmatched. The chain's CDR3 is CATSRGTRGTQYF. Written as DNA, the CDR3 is TGTGCCACCAGCAGGGGGACTAGGGGGACCCAGTACTTC. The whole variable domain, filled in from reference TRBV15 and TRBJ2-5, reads DAMVIQNPRYQVTQFGKPVTLSCSQTLNHNVMYWYQQKSSQAPKLLFHYYDKDFNNEADTPDNFQSRRPNTSFCFLDIRSPGLGDTAMYLCATSRGTRGTQYFGPGTRLLVL.

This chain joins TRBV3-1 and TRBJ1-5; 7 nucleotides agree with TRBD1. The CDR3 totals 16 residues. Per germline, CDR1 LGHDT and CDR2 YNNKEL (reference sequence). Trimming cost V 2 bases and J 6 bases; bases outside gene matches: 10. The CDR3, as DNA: TGTGCCAGCAGCCAAAGTCATACAGGGGACGGTCAGCCCCAGCATTTT. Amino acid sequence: CASSQSHTGDGQPQHF.

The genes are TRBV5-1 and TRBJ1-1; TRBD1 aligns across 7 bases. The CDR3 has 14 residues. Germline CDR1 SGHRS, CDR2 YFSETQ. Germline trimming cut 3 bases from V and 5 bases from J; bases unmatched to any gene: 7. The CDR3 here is CASSYTGAGTEAFF. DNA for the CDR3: TGCGCCAGCAGCTACACAGGGGCGGGGACTGAAGCTTTCTTT.

DNA of the CDR3: TGTGCCACCAGGGGGCTAGCGGGAGGGCCCCGCCAGTACTTC. Its protein product is CATRGLAGGPRQYF. This rearrangement joins TRBV15 to TRBJ2-7; 12 positions match TRBD2. This CDR3 has 14 residues. CDR1 and CDR2 from the germline V gene are LNHNV and YYDKDF (reference sequence). Trimming took 6 bases from V and 10 from J; bases not matched to a gene: 10.

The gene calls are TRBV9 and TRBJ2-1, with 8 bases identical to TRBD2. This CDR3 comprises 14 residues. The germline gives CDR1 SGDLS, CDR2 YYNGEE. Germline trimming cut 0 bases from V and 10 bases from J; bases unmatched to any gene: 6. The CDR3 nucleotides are TGTGCCAGCAGCGTAGCGGGAGGGCCGGAGGAGCAGTTCTTC. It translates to CASSVAGGPEEQFF.

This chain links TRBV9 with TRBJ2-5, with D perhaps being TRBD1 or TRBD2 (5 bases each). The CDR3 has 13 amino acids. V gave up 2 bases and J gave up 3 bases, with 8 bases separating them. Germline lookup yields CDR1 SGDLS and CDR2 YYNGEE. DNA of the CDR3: TGTGCCAGCAGCGTTGGGGGAGAAGAGACCCAGTACTTC. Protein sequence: CASSVGGEETQYF.

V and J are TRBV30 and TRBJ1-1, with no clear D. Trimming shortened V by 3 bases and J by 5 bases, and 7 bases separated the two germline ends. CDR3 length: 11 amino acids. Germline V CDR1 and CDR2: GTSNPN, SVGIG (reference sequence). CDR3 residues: CAWRGSTEAFF. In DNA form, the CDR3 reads TGTGCCTGGAGGGGGAGTACTGAAGCTTTCTTT.

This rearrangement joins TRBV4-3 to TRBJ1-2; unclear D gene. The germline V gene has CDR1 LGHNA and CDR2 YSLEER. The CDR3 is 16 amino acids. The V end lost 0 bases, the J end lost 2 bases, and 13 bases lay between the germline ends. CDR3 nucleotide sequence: TGCGCCAGCAGCCAAGATTGGCAGAACACCAACTATGGCTACACCTTC. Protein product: CASSQDWQNTNYGYTF.

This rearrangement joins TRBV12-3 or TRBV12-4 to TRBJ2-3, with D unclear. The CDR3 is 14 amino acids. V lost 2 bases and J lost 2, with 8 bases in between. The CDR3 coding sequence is TGTGCCAGCAGTTTAACTCACGACACAGATACGCAGTATTTT. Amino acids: CASSLTHDTDTQYF.

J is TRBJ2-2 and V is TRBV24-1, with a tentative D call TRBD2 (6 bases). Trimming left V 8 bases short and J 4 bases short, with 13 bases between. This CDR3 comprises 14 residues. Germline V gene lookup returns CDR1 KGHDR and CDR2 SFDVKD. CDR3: CATTEGVGTGELFF. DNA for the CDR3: TGTGCCACCACGGAGGGAGTAGGCACCGGGGAGCTGTTTTTT.